This is a list of T cell receptor beta chains from one sample in a study of cytomegalovirus exposure and HLA in healthy donors. Here immunoSEQ multiplex PCR was the method, and the copy in TCRdb shows in-frame clones only, minus some. Of around 130,000 clones listed, roughly 84% are singletons. Sequenced: PBMCs. All receptors derive from a girl aged 2 to 9 in good health and CMV-seronegative. Each CDR3 is given with its conserved first and last residue. The size field is filled for only some rows; it gives once, few, many or a size class.

j_call clone_size v_call cdr3_aa
TRBJ2-1 NA TRBV9 CASSVFGDSGLNEQFF
TRBJ1-2 NA TRBV21-1 CASSKGTGIANYGYTF
TRBJ2-7 NA TRBV6-1 CASSEPWNSGRFSYEQYF
NA NA TRBV2 CASSGAGLLYEQYF
TRBJ1-5 NA TRBV6-1 CASSGTHQPQHF
NA NA TRBV27 CASSLIRGSYEQYF
TRBJ2-5 NA TRBV4-1 CASSPGLAGGSEQYF
TRBJ2-3 NA TRBV10-1 CASSGGTPGTDTQYF
TRBJ1-2 NA TRBV25-1 CASSETLQGYGYTF
NA NA TRBV4-2 CASSQETSGSYEQYF
TRBJ2-3 NA TRBV29-1 CSVVGLAGLHTDTQYF
TRBJ2-5 NA TRBV7-2 CASSLAAGGQVTQYF
TRBJ1-1 NA TRBV7-9 CASSLVANTEAFF
TRBJ2-3 NA TRBV23-1 CASTQTGSTQYF
TRBJ1-2 NA TRBV5-1 CASSLYPGTGGYGYTF
TRBJ2-7 NA TRBV11-2 CASSPGTDSYEQYF
TRBJ1-1 NA TRBV5-5 CASSLAQVTEAFF
TRBJ2-3 NA TRBV5-1 CASSPVYPRQTDTQYF
TRBJ2-3 NA TRBV19 CASSVRGFEDTQYF
TRBJ2-1 NA TRBV27 CASSPTGLARYNEQFF
TRBJ2-2 NA TRBV27 CASSLAGVNTGELFF
NA NA TRBV7-2 CASSAPGLAGVEQYF
TRBJ1-3 NA TRBV30 CAWSVQGAGNTIYF
TRBJ1-2 NA TRBV27 CASSFSGYGYTF
TRBJ1-2 NA TRBV4-2 CASSPPGQGVIYYGYTF
TRBJ2-5 NA TRBV2 CASSEQVQETQYF
TRBJ2-5 NA TRBV2 CASSVESGGETQYF
TRBJ2-7 few TRBV6-6 CASSYPTGVRNYEQYF
TRBJ2-3 NA TRBV4-2 CASSPQQGEADTQYF
TRBJ1-1 NA TRBV29-1 CSVEVQGIVTEAFF
TRBJ2-2 NA TRBV19 CASSSVVHTGELFF
TRBJ1-1 NA TRBV29-1 CSVEGGAEAFF
TRBJ2-2 NA TRBV9 CASSVPGGGDTGELFF
TRBJ2-3 NA TRBV10-3 CAISDELAGSTDTQYF
TRBJ2-1 NA TRBV28 CASRRPIYVQEQFF
TRBJ2-3 NA TRBV4-1 CASSQDRGTDTQYF
TRBJ1-2 NA TRBV15 CATSRDTIVNYGYTF
TRBJ2-1 NA TRBV11-2 CASSFREGTGGGEQFF
TRBJ1-5 NA TRBV18 CASSPLKSGVTGDQPQHF
TRBJ1-5 NA TRBV7-9 CASSLGSSQGRLQPQHF
TRBJ2-7 NA TRBV5-1 CASSGAGGPWQYF
TRBJ2-7 once TRBV5-1 CASSLVMAGAFYEQYF